The rows below give T cell receptor beta chains drawn from one sample of a study of T cells in Graves' hyperthyroidism and ophthalmopathy. TCRdb recomputed calls from the multiplex PCR reads with MiXCR, one row per CDR3 protein. The data show about 620,000 distinct CDR3 sequences, 15% to 20% seen once. Material for sequencing was blood. These receptors came from a woman under 40 with Graves' hyperthyroidism. Both conserved end residues are trimmed from each CDR3. The order of the fields is J gene, CDR3 length, V gene, CDR3 protein.

TRBJ2-1,10,TRBV7-2,ASSLAGGEQF
TRBJ2-7,11,TRBV7-3,ASSLSPAYEQY
TRBJ2-7,11,TRBV27,ASSPAWGSEQY
TRBJ2-1,13,TRBV15,ATSETGGHYNEQF
TRBJ1-4,11,TRBV28,ASRRGAQEKLF
TRBJ2-1,13,TRBV7-3,ASSKLAGSYNEQF
TRBJ1-5,14,TRBV11-2,ASSFRGGEGDQPQH
TRBJ2-1,13,TRBV2,ASRKAGTADNEQF
TRBJ2-7,12,TRBV20-1,SAKPGTSVHEQY
TRBJ2-2,11,TRBV2,ASSVGPAGELF
TRBJ2-5,16,TRBV28,ATAGAETGLAVQETQY
TRBJ2-3,13,TRBV19,ASSAARGGTDTQY
TRBJ1-2,11,TRBV30,AWTPQGVGGYT
TRBJ2-5,14,TRBV3-1,ASSSPYRGRGETQY
TRBJ2-1,14,TRBV12-3/TRBV12-4,ASSFGASGAYNEQF
TRBJ1-1,11,TRBV19,ASGTGTGTEAF
TRBJ1-1,10,TRBV3-1,ASSQVIGETF
TRBJ2-2,17,TRBV24-1,ATPTSRHGQDTNTGELF
TRBJ2-5,13,TRBV7-9,ASSSDRAEQETQY
TRBJ1-2,11,TRBV5-1,ASRRDLNYGYT
TRBJ2-2,12,TRBV2,ASSAGYNTGELF
TRBJ2-1,12,TRBV6-2/TRBV6-3,ASSYSSGYNEQF
TRBJ2-7,12,TRBV11-2,ASSPGFRRNEQY
TRBJ2-5,9,TRBV20-1,SGEIGETQY
TRBJ2-3,12,TRBV7-2,ASSQGQSTDTQY
TRBJ2-2,11,TRBV20-1,SASGQNTGELF
TRBJ2-7,12,TRBV2,ACSRDRGRYEQY
TRBJ1-4,12,TRBV19,ASSPGARNEKLF
TRBJ2-7,12,TRBV20-1,SAQTSGRARKQY
TRBJ2-1,16,TRBV19,ASSIALGLAGTRNEQF
TRBJ2-5,15,TRBV3-1,ASSTQREADSQETQY
TRBJ1-5,12,TRBV29-1,SVGLQGGDQPQH
TRBJ2-5,17,TRBV6-1,ASSEVRATSGRARETQY
TRBJ1-1,11,TRBV5-1,ASSLRWDTEAF
TRBJ1-1,13,TRBV7-9,ASSGAPVLGTEAF
TRBJ2-3,11,TRBV6-2/TRBV6-3,ASSRGVVDTQY
TRBJ2-3,13,TRBV20-1,SASGTGGSTDTQY
TRBJ2-1,10,TRBV27,ASSAGANEQF
TRBJ1-1,13,TRBV2,ASSERAGGVAEAF
TRBJ2-1,9,TRBV20-1,SATIQNEQF
TRBJ2-1,13,TRBV9,ASSVDPDSYNEQF
TRBJ1-1,12,TRBV28,ASSPPGHNTEAF
TRBJ2-5,12,TRBV27,ASSSGLAWKTQY
TRBJ2-3,14,TRBV24-1,ATSDFPGVDTDTQY
TRBJ2-3,12,TRBV30,AWSKAASTDTQY
TRBJ1-1,10,TRBV19,ASSGPGTEAF
TRBJ2-1,15,TRBV7-2,ASSPKGWRLSYNEQF
TRBJ1-1,12,TRBV7-9,ASSPQWSNTEAF
TRBJ1-5,15,TRBV30,AWSANRYRGLRQPQH
TRBJ2-5,12,TRBV28,ASSIRDRVETQY
TRBJ2-3,14,TRBV12-3/TRBV12-4,ASSLAPSGITDTQY
TRBJ2-1,14,TRBV15,ATSRDLGLDYNEQF
TRBJ2-7,12,TRBV20-1,SARDSYSSYEQY
TRBJ1-2,13,TRBV28,ASSSSGGGSYGYT
TRBJ2-7,13,TRBV12-3/TRBV12-4,ASSLTGTPGHEQY